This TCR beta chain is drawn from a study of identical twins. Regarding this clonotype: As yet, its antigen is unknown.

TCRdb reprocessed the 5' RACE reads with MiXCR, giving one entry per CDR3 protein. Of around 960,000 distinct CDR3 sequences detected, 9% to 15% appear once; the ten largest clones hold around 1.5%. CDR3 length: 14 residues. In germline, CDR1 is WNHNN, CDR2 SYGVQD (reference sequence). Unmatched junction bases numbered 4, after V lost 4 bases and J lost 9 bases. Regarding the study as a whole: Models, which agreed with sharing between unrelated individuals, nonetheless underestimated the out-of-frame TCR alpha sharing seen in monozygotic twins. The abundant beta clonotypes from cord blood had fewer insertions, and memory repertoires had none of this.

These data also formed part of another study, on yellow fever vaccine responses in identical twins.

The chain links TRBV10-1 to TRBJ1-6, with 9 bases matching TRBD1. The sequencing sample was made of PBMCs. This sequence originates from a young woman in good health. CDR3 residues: CASSAGTGFSPLHF. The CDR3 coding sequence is TGCGCCAGCAGTGCCGGGACAGGGTTTTCACCCCTCCACTTT.